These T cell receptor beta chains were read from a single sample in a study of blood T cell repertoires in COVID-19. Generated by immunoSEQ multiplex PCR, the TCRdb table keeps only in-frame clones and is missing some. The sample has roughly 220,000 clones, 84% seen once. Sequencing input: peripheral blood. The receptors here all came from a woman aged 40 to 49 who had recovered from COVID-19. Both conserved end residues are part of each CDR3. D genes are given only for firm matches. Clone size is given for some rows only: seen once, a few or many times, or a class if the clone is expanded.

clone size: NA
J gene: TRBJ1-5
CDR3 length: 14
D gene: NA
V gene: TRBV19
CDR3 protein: CASSISVSNQPQHF
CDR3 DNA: TGTGCCAGTAGTATCTCAGTAAGCAATCAGCCCCAGCATTTT

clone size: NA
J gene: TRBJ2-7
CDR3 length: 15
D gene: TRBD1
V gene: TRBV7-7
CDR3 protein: CASSLATGGTYEQYF
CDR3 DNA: TGTGCTAGCAGCTTAGCCACAGGGGGAACCTACGAGCAGTACTTC

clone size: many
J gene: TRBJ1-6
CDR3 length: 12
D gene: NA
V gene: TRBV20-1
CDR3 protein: CSASSGNSPLHF
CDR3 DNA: TGCAGTGCTAGTTCGGGAAATTCACCCCTCCACTTT

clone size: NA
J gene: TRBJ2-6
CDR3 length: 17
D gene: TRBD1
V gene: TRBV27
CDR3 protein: CASSRQGAVAGANVLTF
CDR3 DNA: TGTGCCAGCAGCAGACAGGGGGCTGTCGCTGGGGCCAACGTCCTGACTTTC

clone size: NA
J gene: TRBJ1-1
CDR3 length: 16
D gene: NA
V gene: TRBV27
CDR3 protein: CASSFGQGGGNTEAFF
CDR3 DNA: TGTGCCAGCAGTTTTGGCCAGGGAGGGGGGAACACTGAAGCTTTCTTT

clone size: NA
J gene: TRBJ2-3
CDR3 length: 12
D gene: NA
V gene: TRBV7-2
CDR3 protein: CASSPSTDTQYF
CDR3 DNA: TGTGCCAGCAGCCCGAGCACAGATACGCAGTATTTT

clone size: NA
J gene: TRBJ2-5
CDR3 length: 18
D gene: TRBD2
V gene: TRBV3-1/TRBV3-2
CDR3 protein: CASSQEEAGVRTRETQYF
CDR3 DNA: TGTGCCAGCAGCCAAGAAGAAGCGGGGGTAAGAACAAGGGAGACCCAGTACTTC

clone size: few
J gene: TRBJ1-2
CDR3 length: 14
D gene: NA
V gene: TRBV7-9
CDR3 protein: CASSPRLGHYGYTF
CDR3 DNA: TGTGCCAGCAGCCCCCGACTAGGACACTATGGCTACACCTTC

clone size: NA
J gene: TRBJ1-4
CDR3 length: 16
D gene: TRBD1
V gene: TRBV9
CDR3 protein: CASSEQGATIPQKLFF
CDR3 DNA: TGTGCCAGCAGCGAACAGGGGGCTACTATTCCTCAAAAACTGTTTTTT

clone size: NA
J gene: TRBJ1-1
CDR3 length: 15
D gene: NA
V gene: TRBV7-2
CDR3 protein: CASSLSWGLGTEAFF
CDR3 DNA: TGTGCCAGCAGCTTATCTTGGGGCCTGGGCACTGAAGCTTTCTTT

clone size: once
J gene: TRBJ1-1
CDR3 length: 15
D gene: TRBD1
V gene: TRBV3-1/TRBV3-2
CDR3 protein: CASSPRQGPGTEAFF
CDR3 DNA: TGTGCCAGCAGCCCGAGACAGGGTCCGGGCACTGAAGCTTTCTTT

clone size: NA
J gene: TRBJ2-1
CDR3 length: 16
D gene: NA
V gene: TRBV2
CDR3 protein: CASRAGTFFRQNEQFF
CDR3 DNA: TGTGCCAGCAGAGCCGGGACTTTCTTTCGTCAAAATGAGCAGTTCTTC

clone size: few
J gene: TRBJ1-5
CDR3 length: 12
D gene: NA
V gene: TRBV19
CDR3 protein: CASSETNQPQHF
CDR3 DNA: TGTGCCAGTAGTGAAACAAATCAGCCCCAGCATTTT

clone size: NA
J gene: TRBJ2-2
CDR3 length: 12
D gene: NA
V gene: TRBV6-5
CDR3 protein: CASISGPGELFF
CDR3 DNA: TGTGCCAGCATTTCAGGGCCCGGGGAGCTGTTTTTT

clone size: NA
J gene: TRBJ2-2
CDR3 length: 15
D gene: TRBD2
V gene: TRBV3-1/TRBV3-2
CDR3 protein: CASSRGGPETGELFF
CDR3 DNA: TGTGCCAGCAGTCGGGGGGGCCCAGAGACCGGGGAGCTGTTTTTT

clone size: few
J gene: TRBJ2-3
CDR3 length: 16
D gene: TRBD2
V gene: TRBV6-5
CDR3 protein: CASSYSGGGAMSTQYF
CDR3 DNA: TGTGCCAGCAGTTACTCTGGCGGGGGGGCCATGAGTACGCAGTATTTT

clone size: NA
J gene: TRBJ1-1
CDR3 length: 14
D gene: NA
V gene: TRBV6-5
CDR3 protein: CASMLQVMNTEAFF
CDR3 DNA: TGTGCCAGCATGCTACAGGTCATGAACACTGAAGCTTTCTTT

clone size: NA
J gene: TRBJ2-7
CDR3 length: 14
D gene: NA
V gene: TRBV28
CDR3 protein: CASSLARVPYEQYF
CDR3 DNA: TGTGCCAGCAGTCTAGCACGGGTGCCTTACGAGCAGTACTTC

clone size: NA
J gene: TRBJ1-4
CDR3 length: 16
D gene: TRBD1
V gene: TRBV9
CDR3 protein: CASSVDSAGGNEKLFF
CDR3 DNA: TGTGCCAGCAGCGTAGATTCGGCAGGGGGCAATGAAAAACTGTTTTTT

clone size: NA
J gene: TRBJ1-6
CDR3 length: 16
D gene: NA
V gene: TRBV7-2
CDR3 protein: CASSLGLDSRNSPLHF
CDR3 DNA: TGTGCCAGCAGCTTAGGTCTAGACAGTAGGAATTCACCCCTCCACTTT

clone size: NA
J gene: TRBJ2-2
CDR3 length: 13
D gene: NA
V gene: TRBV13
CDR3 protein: CASQGKNTGELFF
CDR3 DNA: TGTGCCAGCCAGGGGAAGAACACCGGGGAGCTGTTTTTT

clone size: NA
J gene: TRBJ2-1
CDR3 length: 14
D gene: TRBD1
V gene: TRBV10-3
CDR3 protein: CAIRSLDRGIEQFF
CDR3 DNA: TGTGCCATCAGGTCTTTGGACAGGGGGATTGAGCAGTTCTTC

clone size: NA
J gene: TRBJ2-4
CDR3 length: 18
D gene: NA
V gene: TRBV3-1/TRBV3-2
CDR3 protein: CASSQVGWPPETKNIQYF
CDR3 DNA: TGTGCCAGCAGCCAAGTTGGTTGGCCCCCGGAGACCAAAAACATTCAGTACTTC

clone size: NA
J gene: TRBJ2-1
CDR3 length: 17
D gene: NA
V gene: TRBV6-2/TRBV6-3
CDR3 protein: CASSDGSGVPIYNEQFF
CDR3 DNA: TGTGCCAGCAGTGACGGCTCAGGGGTCCCTATTTACAATGAGCAGTTCTTC

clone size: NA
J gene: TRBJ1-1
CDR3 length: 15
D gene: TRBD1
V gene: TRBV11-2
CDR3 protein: CASSLGQGAPTEAFF
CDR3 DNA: TGTGCCAGCAGCTTGGGACAGGGGGCGCCCACTGAAGCTTTCTTT

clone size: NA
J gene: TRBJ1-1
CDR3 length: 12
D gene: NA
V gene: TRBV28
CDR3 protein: CASSLLQREAFF
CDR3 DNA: TGTGCCAGCAGTTTATTGCAGAGGGAAGCTTTCTTT

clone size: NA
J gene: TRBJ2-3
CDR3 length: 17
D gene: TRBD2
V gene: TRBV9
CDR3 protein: CASSSTLRGGKTDTQYF
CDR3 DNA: TGTGCCAGCAGCTCCACGCTTCGGGGGGGCAAAACAGATACGCAGTATTTT

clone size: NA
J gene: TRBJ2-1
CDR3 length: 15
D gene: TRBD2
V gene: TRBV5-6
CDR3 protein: CASSLGWTSDIEQFF
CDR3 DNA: TGTGCCAGCAGCCTGGGTTGGACTAGCGACATTGAGCAGTTCTTC

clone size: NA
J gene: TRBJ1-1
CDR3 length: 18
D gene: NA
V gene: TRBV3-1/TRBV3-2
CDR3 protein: CASSCDPGIHRETTEAFF
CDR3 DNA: TGTGCCAGCAGCTGTGATCCAGGAATACACAGGGAGACCACTGAAGCTTTCTTT

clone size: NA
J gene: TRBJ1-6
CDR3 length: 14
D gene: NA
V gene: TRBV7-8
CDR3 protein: CASSLTGDNSPLHF
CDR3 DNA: TGTGCCAGCAGCTTGACAGGTGATAATTCACCCCTCCACTTT

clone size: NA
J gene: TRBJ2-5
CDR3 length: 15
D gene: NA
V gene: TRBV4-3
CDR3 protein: CASSQDLAHQETQYF
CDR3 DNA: TGCGCCAGCAGCCAAGACCTGGCACACCAAGAGACCCAGTACTTC

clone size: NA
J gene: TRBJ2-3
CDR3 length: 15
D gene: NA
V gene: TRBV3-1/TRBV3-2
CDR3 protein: CASSQGLASTDTQYF
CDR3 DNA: TGTGCCAGCAGCCAAGGATTGGCTAGCACAGATACGCAGTATTTT

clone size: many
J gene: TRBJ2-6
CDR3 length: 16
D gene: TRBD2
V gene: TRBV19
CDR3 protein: CASSPWGGAGANVLTF
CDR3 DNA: TGTGCCAGTAGCCCCTGGGGGGGAGCTGGGGCCAACGTCCTGACTTTC

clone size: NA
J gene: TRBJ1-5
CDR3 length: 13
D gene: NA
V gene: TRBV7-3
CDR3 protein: CASARHDNQPQHF
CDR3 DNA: TGTGCCAGCGCCCGACACGACAATCAGCCCCAGCATTTT

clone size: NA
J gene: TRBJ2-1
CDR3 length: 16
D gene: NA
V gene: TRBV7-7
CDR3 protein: CASSLAPGQLSSEQFF
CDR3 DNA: TGTGCTAGCAGCTTAGCCCCGGGACAACTATCGAGTGAGCAGTTCTTC

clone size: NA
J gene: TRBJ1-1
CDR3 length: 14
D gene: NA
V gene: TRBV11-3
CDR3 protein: CASSLVPGLTEAFF
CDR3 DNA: TGTGCCAGCAGCTTAGTTCCAGGGTTGACTGAAGCTTTCTTT